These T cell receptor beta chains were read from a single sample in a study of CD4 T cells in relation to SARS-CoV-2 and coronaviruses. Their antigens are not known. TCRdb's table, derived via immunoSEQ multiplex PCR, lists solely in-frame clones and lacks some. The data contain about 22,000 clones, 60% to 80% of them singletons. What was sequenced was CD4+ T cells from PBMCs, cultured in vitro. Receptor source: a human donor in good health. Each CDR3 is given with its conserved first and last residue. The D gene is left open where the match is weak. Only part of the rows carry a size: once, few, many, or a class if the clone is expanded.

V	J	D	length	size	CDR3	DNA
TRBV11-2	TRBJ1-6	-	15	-	CASSPRDFNNSPLHF	TGTGCCAGCAGCCCCCGGGACTTTAATAATTCACCCCTCCACTTT
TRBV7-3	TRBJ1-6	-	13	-	CASSSSQNSPLHF	TGTGCCAGCAGCTCAAGCCAGAATTCACCCCTCCACTTT
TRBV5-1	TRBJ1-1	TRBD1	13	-	CASSSPDRAEAFF	TGCGCCAGCAGCTCCCCGGACAGGGCGGAAGCTTTCTTT
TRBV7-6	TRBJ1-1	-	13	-	CASSLTTGTEAFF	TGTGCCAGCAGCCTAACTACGGGGACTGAAGCTTTCTTT
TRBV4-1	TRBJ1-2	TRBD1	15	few	CASSNDRDSLYGYTF	TGCGCCAGCAGCAACGACCGGGACAGCCTCTATGGCTACACCTTC
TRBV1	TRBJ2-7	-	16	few	CTSSQWTSGTTYEQYF	TGCACCAGCAGCCAATGGACTAGCGGGACGACCTACGAGCAGTACTTC
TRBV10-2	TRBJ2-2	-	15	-	CASSEGSGYTGELFF	TGCGCCAGCAGTGAGGGGTCAGGGTACACCGGGGAGCTGTTTTTT
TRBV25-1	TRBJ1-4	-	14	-	CASSDGQINEKLFF	TGTGCCAGCAGTGATGGACAGATTAATGAAAAACTGTTTTTT
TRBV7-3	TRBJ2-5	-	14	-	CASSPTANQETQYF	TGTGCCAGCAGCCCGACGGCTAACCAAGAGACCCAGTACTTC
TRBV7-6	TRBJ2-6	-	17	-	CASSLEAGTSGANVLTF	TGTGCCAGCAGCTTAGAGGCTGGCACCTCTGGGGCCAACGTCCTGACTTTC
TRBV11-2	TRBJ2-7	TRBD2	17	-	CASSPYNQAGGANEQYF	TGTGCCAGCAGCCCGTATAACCAAGCGGGGGGGGCCAACGAGCAGTACTTC
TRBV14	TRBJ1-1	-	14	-	CASSLVGSNTEAFF	TGTGCCAGCAGCCTCGTCGGGTCGAACACTGAAGCTTTCTTT
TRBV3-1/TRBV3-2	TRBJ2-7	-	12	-	CASSQTSYEQYF	TGTGCCAGCAGCCAGACCTCCTACGAGCAGTACTTC
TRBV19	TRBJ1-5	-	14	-	CASEFSYSNQPQHF	TGTGCCAGCGAGTTTAGTTATAGCAATCAGCCCCAGCATTTT
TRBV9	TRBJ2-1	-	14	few	CASSVDPSYNEQFF	TGTGCCAGCAGCGTAGATCCCTCCTACAATGAGCAGTTCTTC
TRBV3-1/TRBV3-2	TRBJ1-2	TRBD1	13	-	CASSAGTGDGYTF	TGTGCCAGCAGCGCCGGGACAGGGGACGGCTACACCTTC
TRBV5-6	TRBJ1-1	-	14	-	CASNLQGFVTEAFF	TGTGCCAGCAACCTCCAGGGGTTTGTCACTGAAGCTTTCTTT
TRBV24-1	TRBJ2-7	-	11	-	CATSDFYEQYF	TGTGCCACCAGTGATTTTTACGAGCAGTACTTC
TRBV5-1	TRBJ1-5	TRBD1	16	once	CASSLTGQGTGQPQHF	TGCGCCAGCAGCTTGACGGGACAGGGGACGGGTCAGCCCCAGCATTTT
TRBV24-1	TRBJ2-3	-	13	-	CATSIGWTDTQYF	TGTGCCACCAGTATAGGGTGGACAGATACGCAGTATTTT
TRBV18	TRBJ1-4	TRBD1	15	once	CASSPRTGASEKLFF	TGTGCCAGCTCACCACGGACAGGGGCTAGTGAAAAACTGTTTTTT
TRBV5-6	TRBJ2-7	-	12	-	CASSQPQYEQYF	TGTGCCAGCAGCCAGCCCCAGTACGAGCAGTACTTC
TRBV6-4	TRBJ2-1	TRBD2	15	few	CASSRLAGDYNEQFF	TGTGCCAGCAGCCGTCTGGCGGGAGACTACAATGAGCAGTTCTTC
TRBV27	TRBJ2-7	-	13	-	CASSRTVRGEQYF	TGTGCCAGCAGCCGGACAGTTCGAGGCGAGCAGTACTTC
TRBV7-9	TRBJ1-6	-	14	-	CASSLGQAGSPLHF	TGTGCCAGCAGCTTAGGACAGGCGGGTTCACCCCTCCACTTT
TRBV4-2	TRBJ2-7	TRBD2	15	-	CASSQSGTSGNEQYF	TGTGCCAGCAGCCAAAGCGGGACTAGCGGGAATGAGCAGTACTTC